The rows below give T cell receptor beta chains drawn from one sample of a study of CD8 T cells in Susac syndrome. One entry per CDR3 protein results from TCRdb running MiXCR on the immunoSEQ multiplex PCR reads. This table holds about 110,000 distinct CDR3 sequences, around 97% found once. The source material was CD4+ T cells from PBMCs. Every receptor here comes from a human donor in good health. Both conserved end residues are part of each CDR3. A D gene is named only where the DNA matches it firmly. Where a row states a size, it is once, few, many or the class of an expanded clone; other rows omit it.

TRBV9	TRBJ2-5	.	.	CASSVEWRGRQETQYF	TGTGCCAGCAGCGTAGAGTGGAGGGGCAGACAAGAGACCCAGTACTTC
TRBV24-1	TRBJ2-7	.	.	CATSDGSRGSYEQYF	TGTGCCACCAGTGATGGTTCCCGCGGCTCCTACGAGCAGTACTTC
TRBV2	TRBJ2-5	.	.	CASMNGAVETQYF	TGTGCCAGCATGAATGGGGCGGTGGAGACCCAGTACTTC
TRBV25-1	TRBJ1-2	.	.	CASSQTGVFAHGYTF	TGTGCCAGCAGCCAAACAGGAGTATTCGCTCATGGCTACACCTTC
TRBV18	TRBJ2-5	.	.	CASSLGEKTQYF	TGTGCCAGCTCACTCGGCGAAAAGACCCAGTACTTC
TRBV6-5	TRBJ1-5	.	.	CASSYQSNQPQHF	TGTGCCAGCAGTTATCAGAGCAATCAGCCCCAGCATTTT
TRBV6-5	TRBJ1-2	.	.	CASRLRTSGYTF	TGTGCCAGCAGGCTTAGAACATCTGGCTACACCTTC
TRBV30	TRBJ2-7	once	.	CAWKGRLTYEQYF	TGTGCCTGGAAGGGTAGACTCACCTACGAGCAGTACTTC
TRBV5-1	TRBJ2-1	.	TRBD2	CASSSNSGMSYNEQFF	TGCGCCAGCAGCTCGAATAGCGGGATGTCCTACAATGAGCAGTTCTTC
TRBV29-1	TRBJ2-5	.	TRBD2	CSVAGTSGSKTQYF	TGCAGCGTTGCAGGGACTAGCGGGAGTAAGACCCAGTACTTC
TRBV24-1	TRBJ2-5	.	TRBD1	CATSRQGAGETQYF	TGTGCCACCTCAAGACAGGGGGCTGGAGAGACCCAGTACTTC
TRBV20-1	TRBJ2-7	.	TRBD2	CSARARRRREDPYEQYF	TGCAGTGCTAGGGCCCGGCGGCGGCGGGAGGACCCCTACGAGCAGTACTTC
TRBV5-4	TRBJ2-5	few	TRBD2	CASSLPGGETQYF	TGTGCCAGCAGCTTGCCGGGGGGGGAGACCCAGTACTTC
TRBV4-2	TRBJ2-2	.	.	CASSLSVGGTGELFF	TGTGCCAGCAGCCTATCGGTGGGTGGGACCGGGGAGCTGTTTTTT
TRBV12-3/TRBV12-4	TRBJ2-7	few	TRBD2	CASSVGLAGVYEQYF	TGTGCCAGCAGTGTTGGACTAGCGGGGGTTTACGAGCAGTACTTC
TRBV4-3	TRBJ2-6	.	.	CASSQHAGPGANVLTF	TGCGCCAGCAGCCAACATGCGGGGCCTGGGGCCAACGTCCTGACTTTC
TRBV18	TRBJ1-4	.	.	CASSPRDATNEKLFF	TGTGCCAGCTCACCTAGGGATGCAACTAATGAAAAACTGTTTTTT
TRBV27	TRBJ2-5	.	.	CASSFGGAGYQETQYF	TGTGCCAGCAGTTTTGGGGGAGCTGGGTACCAAGAGACCCAGTACTTC
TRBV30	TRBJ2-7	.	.	CAWSVLSPYEQYF	TGTGCCTGGAGTGTACTCTCCCCCTACGAGCAGTACTTC
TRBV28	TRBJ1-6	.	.	CASSFAISYNSPLHF	TGTGCCAGCAGTTTCGCTATCTCCTATAATTCACCCCTCCACTTT
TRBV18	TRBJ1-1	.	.	CASSPGVGADTEAFF	TGTGCCAGCTCACCCGGGGTGGGCGCGGACACTGAAGCTTTCTTT
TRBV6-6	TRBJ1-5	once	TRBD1	CASSHDRGNQPQHF	TGTGCCAGCAGCCATGACAGGGGAAATCAGCCCCAGCATTTT
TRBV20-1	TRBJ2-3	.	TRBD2	CSAIRDYSTDTQYF	TGCAGTGCTATCCGGGACTACAGCACAGATACGCAGTATTTT
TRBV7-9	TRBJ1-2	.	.	CASSDPWGSNYGYTF	TGTGCCAGCAGCGACCCTTGGGGATCCAACTATGGCTACACCTTC
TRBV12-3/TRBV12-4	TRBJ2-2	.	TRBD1	CASSSYGTDNTGELFF	TGTGCCAGCAGCTCCTACGGGACAGATAACACCGGGGAGCTGTTTTTT
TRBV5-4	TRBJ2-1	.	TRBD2	CASSLAGGPLEQFF	TGTGCCAGCAGCTTAGCGGGAGGGCCCCTAGAGCAGTTCTTC
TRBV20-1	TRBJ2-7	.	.	CSARDPGRGQSRAYEQYF	TGCAGTGCTAGAGACCCGGGACGGGGCCAGTCGAGGGCCTACGAGCAGTACTTC
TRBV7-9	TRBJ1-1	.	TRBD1	CASSLGGTGWTEAFF	TGTGCCAGCAGCTTGGGCGGGACAGGGTGGACTGAAGCTTTCTTT
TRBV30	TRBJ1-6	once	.	CAWRAYENSPLHF	TGTGCCTGGAGGGCATACGAAAATTCACCCCTCCACTTT
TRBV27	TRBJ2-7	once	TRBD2	CASKAAGTSGNYEQYF	TGTGCCAGCAAAGCTGCCGGGACTAGCGGGAACTACGAGCAGTACTTC
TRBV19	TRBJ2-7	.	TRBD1	CASSIATGGEQYF	TGTGCCAGTAGTATCGCTACAGGGGGAGAGCAGTACTTC
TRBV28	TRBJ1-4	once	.	CASSPGGGAAVEKLFF	TGTGCCAGCAGTCCGGGGGGGGGCGCCGCGGTCGAAAAACTGTTTTTT
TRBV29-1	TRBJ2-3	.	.	CSAVGGNTDTQYF	TGCAGCGCCGTGGGCGGTAACACAGATACGCAGTATTTT
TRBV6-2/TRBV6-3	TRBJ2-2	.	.	CASSTHGELFF	TGTGCCAGCAGTACCCACGGGGAGCTGTTTTTT
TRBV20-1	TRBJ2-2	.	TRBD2	CSARSSGGTGELFF	TGCAGTGCTAGATCTTCCGGGGGGACCGGGGAGCTGTTTTTT
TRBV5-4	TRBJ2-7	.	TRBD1	CASSFKGQAIHEQYF	TGTGCCAGCAGCTTTAAGGGACAGGCGATCCACGAGCAGTACTTC
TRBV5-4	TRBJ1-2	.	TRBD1	CASSFRDSKGYTF	TGTGCCAGCAGCTTCCGGGACAGTAAAGGCTACACCTTC
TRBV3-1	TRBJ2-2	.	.	CASCKRGANTGELFF	TGTGCCAGCTGCAAGCGCGGCGCGAACACCGGGGAGCTGTTTTTT
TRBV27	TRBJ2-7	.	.	CASSSWRVLTYEQYF	TGTGCCAGCAGCAGTTGGCGGGTACTTACCTACGAGCAGTACTTC